These T cell receptor beta chains were read from a single sample in a study of T cells in Graves' hyperthyroidism and ophthalmopathy. TCRdb processed the multiplex PCR reads anew with MiXCR; each CDR3 protein has one entry. The data hold hundreds of thousands of distinct CDR3 sequences, with roughly an eighth observed a single time. Sequenced sample: blood. All receptors derive from a woman in her thirties or forties with Graves' ophthalmopathy. Both conserved end residues are part of each CDR3. The order of the fields is clone size, V gene, D gene, J gene, CDR3 DNA, CDR3 protein. A D gene is named only where the DNA matches it firmly. Where a row states a size, it is once, few, many or the class of an expanded clone; other rows omit it.

-	TRBV5-4	-	TRBJ1-1	TGTGCCAGCACCCTAACAGGGACCACTGAAGCTTTCTTT	CASTLTGTTEAFF
-	TRBV7-9	-	TRBJ2-7	TGTGCCAGCAGCTACATCGGGGGGCGGATCGGCGAGCAGTACTTC	CASSYIGGRIGEQYF
-	TRBV5-6	-	TRBJ2-1	TGTGCCACTCTGGAGGTGGGCAGGGGAGAGCATGGGCAGTTCTTC	CATLEVGRGEHGQFF
many	TRBV2	-	TRBJ2-3	TGTGCCAGCAGTTCTTTCCTTGAAGATACGCAGTATTTT	CASSSFLEDTQYF
many	TRBV2	TRBD2	TRBJ2-7	TGTGCCAGCAGGGCGGGACTAGCGGGAGAGGATGAGCAGTACTTC	CASRAGLAGEDEQYF
-	TRBV7-9	-	TRBJ2-5	TGTGCCAGCAGCTCCCTAGGGGCGGCTAAAGAGACCCAGTACTTC	CASSSLGAAKETQYF
few	TRBV7-9	-	TRBJ1-1	TGTGCCAGCAGCTTGGACAAAAGAGCTTTCTTT	CASSLDKRAFF
many	TRBV12-3/TRBV12-4	-	TRBJ2-6	TGTGCCAGCAGTTTCCCTGGGGCCAACGTCCTGACTTTC	CASSFPGANVLTF
many	TRBV2	TRBD1	TRBJ2-7	TGTGCCGGGGGGACAGGGGCAATCTACGAGCAGTACTTC	CAGGTGAIYEQYF
many	TRBV27	-	TRBJ2-2	TGTGCCAGTCGCGACGGCGCGAACACCGGGGAGCTGTTTTTT	CASRDGANTGELFF
few	TRBV5-1	-	TRBJ2-1	TGCGCCAGCAGCCCGCGGGGGACAGCGGACAATGAGCAGTTCTTC	CASSPRGTADNEQFF
-	TRBV5-5	-	TRBJ2-5	TGTGCTGGGGCGCCTCTCCCCCGAGAGACCCAGTACTTC	CAGAPLPRETQYF
-	TRBV2	TRBD2	TRBJ2-2	TGTGCCAGCAGCTTCAATAGCGGGAGGGCCACCGGGGAGCTGTTTTTT	CASSFNSGRATGELFF
many	TRBV7-9	-	TRBJ2-3	TGTGCCAGCAGCTTAGTCCGGCTAGCCCGGCCAGATACGCAGTATTTT	CASSLVRLARPDTQYF
many	TRBV27	-	TRBJ1-5	TGTGCCAGCAGTTTACAGGGATTTAATCAGCCCCAGCATTTT	CASSLQGFNQPQHF